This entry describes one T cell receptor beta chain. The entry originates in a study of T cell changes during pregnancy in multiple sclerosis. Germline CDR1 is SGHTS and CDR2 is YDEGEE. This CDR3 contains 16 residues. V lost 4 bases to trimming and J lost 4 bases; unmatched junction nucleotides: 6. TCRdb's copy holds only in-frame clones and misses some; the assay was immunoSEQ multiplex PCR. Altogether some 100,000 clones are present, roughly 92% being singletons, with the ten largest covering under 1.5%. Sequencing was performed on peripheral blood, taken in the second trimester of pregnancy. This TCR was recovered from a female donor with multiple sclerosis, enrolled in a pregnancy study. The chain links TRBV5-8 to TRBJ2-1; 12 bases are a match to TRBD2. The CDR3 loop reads CASSRGLAGPYNEQFF. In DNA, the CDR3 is TGTGCCAGCAGCCGGGGACTAGCGGGCCCATACAATGAGCAGTTCTTC.